Sequencing of this T cell receptor beta chain was carried out in a study of response to subunit inactivated influenza vaccine. Germline V lookup: CDR1 LGHDT, CDR2 YNNKEL (reference sequence). The CDR3 loop spans 15 amino acids. The V gene lost 2 bases and the J gene lost 9 bases, with 17 bases spanning the gap. This clonotype was detected a few times. The target antigen is unknown. Study results and caveats: With each seasonal influenza vaccination, the authors suggested, few new T cells are recruited.

TCRdb independently ran MiXCR on the RT-PCR reads; one entry per CDR3 protein. The data contain 500,000 to 600,000 distinct CDR3 sequences, 16% of them singletons. This TCR derives from a man between 50 and 75 years old who received an inactivated influenza vaccine. The material sequenced was CD4+ T cells sorted from PBMCs, taken around 25 months after vaccination. This chain links TRBV3-1 with TRBJ2-1; D is possibly TRBD1 or TRBD2 (6 bases each). CDR3 protein: CASSQLSRGGGEQFF. The CDR3 DNA is TGTGCCAGCAGCCAACTTTCCAGGGGAGGAGGTGAGCAGTTCTTC.